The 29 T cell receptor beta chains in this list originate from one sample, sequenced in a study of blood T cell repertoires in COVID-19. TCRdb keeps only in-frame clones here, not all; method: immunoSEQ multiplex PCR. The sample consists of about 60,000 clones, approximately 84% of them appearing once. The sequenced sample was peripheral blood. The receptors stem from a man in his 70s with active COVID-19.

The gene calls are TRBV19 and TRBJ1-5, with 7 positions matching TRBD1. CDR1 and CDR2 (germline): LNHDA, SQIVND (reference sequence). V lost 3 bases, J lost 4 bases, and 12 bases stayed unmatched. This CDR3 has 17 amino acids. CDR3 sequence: CASSILFPPTGNQPQHF. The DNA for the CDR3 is TGTGCCAGTAGTATCTTATTCCCCCCGACAGGGAATCAGCCCCAGCATTTT.

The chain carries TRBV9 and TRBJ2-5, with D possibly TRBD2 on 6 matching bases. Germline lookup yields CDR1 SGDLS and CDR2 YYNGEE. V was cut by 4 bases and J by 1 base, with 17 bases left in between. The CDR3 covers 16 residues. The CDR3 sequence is CASSPAEGLIQETQYF. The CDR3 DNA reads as TGTGCCAGCAGCCCTGCCGAAGGACTAATCCAAGAGACCCAGTACTTC.

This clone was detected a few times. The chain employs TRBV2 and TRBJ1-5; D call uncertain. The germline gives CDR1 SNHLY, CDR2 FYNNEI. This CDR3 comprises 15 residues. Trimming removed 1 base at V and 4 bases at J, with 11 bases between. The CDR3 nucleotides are TGTGCCAGCAGTGAAGGGCAGGCCAGGAATCAGCCCCAGCATTTT. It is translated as CASSEGQARNQPQHF. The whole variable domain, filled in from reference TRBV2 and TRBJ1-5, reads EPEVTQTPSHQVTQMGQEVILRCVPISNHLYFYWYRQILGQKVEFLVSFYNNEISEKSEIFDDQFSVERPDGSNFTLKIRSTKLEDSAMYFCASSEGQARNQPQHFGDGTRLSIL.

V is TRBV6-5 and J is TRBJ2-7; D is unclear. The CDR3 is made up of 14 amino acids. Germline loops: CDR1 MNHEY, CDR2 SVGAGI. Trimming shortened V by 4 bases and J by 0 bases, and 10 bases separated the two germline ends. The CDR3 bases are TGTGCCAGCAGTTCTACCCGGAGCTCCTACGAGCAGTACTTC. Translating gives CASSSTRSSYEQYF.

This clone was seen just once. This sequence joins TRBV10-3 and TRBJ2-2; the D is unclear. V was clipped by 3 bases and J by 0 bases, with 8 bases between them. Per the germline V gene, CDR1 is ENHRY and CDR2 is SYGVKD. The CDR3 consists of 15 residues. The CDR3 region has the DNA TGTGCCATCAGTGACTTACTCGCGAACACCGGGGAGCTGTTTTTT. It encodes CAISDLLANTGELFF.

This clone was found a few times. The CDR3 nucleotides read TGTGCCAGCAGCTTAAACAAGGCAGGCCTCAATGAGCAGTTCTTC. Amino acid sequence: CASSLNKAGLNEQFF. This rearrangement joins TRBV7-2 to TRBJ2-1; D gene ambiguous. The CDR3 extends over 15 amino acids. The germline V gene has CDR1 SGHTA and CDR2 FQGNSA. V lost 2 bases, J lost 6 bases, and 14 bases lay in between.

For the CDR3, the DNA is TGTGCCAGCAGTGGACCGGGAGGGTCAGGCGAGCAGTACTTC. Amino acids: CASSGPGGSGEQYF. The chain has TRBV2 and TRBJ2-7; TRBD2 aligns across 8 bases. The CDR3 length is 14 residues. Trimming took 4 bases from V and 6 from J; bases not matched to a gene: 8. In germline, CDR1 is SNHLY, CDR2 FYNNEI. Supplemented by reference TRBV2 and TRBJ2-7, the full variable domain reads EPEVTQTPSHQVTQMGQEVILRCVPISNHLYFYWYRQILGQKVEFLVSFYNNEISEKSEIFDDQFSVERPDGSNFTLKIRSTKLEDSAMYFCASSGPGGSGEQYFGPGTRLTVT.

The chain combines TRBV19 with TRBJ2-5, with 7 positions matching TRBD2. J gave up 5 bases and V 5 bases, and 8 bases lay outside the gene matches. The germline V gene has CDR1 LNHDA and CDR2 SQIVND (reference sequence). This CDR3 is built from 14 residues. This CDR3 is CASSHGLGYETQYF. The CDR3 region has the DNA TGTGCCAGTAGTCACGGACTAGGGTATGAGACCCAGTACTTC.

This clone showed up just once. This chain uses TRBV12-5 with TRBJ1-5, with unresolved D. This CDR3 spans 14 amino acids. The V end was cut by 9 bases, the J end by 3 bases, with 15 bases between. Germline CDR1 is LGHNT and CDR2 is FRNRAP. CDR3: CASTGSNINQPQHF. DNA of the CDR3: TGTGCTAGCACCGGGTCCAACATCAATCAGCCCCAGCATTTT.

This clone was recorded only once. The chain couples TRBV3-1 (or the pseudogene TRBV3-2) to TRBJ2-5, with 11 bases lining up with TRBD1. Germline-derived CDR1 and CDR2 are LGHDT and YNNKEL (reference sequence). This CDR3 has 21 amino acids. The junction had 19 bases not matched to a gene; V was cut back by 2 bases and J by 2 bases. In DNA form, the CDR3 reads TGTGCCAGCAGCCAAAGGTCACACGGGTACCAGGACAGGGGGCGGCAAGAGACCCAGTACTTC. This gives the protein CASSQRSHGYQDRGRQETQYF.

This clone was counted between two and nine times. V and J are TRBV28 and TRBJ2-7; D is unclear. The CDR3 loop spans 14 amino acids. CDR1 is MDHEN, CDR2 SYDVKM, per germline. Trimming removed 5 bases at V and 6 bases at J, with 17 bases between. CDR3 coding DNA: TGTGCCAGCAGTGGCCTGCGGCGTTACGGCGAGCAGTACTTC. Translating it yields CASSGLRRYGEQYF.

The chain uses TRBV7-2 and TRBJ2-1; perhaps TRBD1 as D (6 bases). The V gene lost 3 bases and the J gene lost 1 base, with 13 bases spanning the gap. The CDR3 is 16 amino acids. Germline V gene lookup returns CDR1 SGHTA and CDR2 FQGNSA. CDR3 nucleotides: TGTGCCAGCAGCTTCCAGGGGAGTGGGTCCTACAATGAGCAGTTCTTC. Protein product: CASSFQGSGSYNEQFF.

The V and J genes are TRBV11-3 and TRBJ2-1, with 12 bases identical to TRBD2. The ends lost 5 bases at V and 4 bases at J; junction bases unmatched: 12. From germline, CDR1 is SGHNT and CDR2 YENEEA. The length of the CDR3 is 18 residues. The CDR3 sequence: CASSHRQSSGRGYNEQFF. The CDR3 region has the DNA TGTGCCAGCAGCCACCGACAGTCTAGCGGGAGGGGTTACAATGAGCAGTTCTTC. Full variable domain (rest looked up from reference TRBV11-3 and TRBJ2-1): EAGVVQSPRYKIIEKKQPVAFWCNPISGHNTLYWYLQNLGQGPELLIRYENEEAVDDSQLPKDRFSAERLKGVDSTLKIQPAELGDSAVYLCASSHRQSSGRGYNEQFFGPGTRLTVL.

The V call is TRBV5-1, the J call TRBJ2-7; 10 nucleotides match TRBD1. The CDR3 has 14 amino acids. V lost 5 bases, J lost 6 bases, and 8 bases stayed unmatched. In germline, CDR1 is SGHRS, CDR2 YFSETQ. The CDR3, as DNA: TGCGCCAGCAGTCCTCCGGGACAGGGGTTCGAGCAGTACTTC. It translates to CASSPPGQGFEQYF.

The CDR3 DNA sequence: TGTGCCAGCAGCTCAACACCGGGACAGGGGGCGAATGAGCAGTTCTTC. Translating gives CASSSTPGQGANEQFF. This sequence joins TRBV7-9 and TRBJ2-1; 12 bases agree with TRBD1. Germline-derived CDR1 and CDR2 are SEHNR and FQNEAQ (reference sequence). With V trimmed by 4 bases and J by 7 bases, 8 bases remained unmatched. CDR3 size: 16 residues.

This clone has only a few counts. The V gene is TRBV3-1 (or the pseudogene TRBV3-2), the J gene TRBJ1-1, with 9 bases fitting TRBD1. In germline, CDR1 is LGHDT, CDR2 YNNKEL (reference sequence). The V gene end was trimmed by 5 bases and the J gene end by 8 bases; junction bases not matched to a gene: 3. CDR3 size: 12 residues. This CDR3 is CASSSGTGEAFF. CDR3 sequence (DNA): TGTGCCAGCAGCTCCGGGACAGGGGAAGCTTTCTTT.

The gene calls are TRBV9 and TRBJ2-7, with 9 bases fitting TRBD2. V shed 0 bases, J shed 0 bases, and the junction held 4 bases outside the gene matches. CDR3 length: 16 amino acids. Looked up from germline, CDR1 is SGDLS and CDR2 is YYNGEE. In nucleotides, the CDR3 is TGTGCCAGCAGCGTAGAGGGTAGCGGGAGCTCCTACGAGCAGTACTTC. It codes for CASSVEGSGSSYEQYF.

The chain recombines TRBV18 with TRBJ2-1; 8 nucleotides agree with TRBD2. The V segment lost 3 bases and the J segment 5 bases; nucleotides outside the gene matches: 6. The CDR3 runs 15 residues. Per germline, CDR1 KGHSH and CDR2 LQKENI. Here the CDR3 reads CASSPPGGDNNEQFF. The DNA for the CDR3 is TGTGCCAGCTCACCTCCGGGAGGGGACAACAATGAGCAGTTCTTC.

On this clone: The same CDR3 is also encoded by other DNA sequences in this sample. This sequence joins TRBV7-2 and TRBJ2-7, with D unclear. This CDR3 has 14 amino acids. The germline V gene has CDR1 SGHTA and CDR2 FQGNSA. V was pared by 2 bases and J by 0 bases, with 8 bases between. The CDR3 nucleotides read TGTGCCAGCAGCTTAAGACACCTCTCCTACGAGCAGTACTTC. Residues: CASSLRHLSYEQYF.

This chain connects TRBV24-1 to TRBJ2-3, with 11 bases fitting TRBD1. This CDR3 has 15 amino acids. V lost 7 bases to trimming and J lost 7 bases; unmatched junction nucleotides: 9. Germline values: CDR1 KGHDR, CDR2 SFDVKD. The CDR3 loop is CATRDRGLVNHTQYF. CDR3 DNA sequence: TGTGCCACCAGGGACAGGGGGCTTGTGAACCATACGCAGTATTTT.

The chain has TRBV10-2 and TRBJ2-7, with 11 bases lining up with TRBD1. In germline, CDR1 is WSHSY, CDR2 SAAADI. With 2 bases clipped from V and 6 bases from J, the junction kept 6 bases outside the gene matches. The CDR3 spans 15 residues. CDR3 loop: CASSEARTGGFEQYF. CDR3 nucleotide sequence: TGCGCCAGCAGTGAGGCCAGGACAGGGGGCTTCGAGCAGTACTTC.

In DNA form, the CDR3 reads TGTGCCAGCTCACCTCTTGGGAGCTCGGGTCAGCCCCAGCATTTT. It specifies CASSPLGSSGQPQHF. This rearrangement joins TRBV18 to TRBJ1-5; D call uncertain. Germline V gene lookup returns CDR1 KGHSH and CDR2 LQKENI. The germline V and J ends were trimmed by 3 bases and 6 bases, with 15 bases remaining between them. This CDR3 has 15 residues.

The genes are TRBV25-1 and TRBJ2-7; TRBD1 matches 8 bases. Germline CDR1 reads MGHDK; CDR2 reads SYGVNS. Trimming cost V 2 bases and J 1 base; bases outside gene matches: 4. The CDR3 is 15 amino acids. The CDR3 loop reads CASSEGTGRSYEQYF. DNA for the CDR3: TGTGCCAGCAGTGAAGGGACAGGTAGATCCTACGAGCAGTACTTC.

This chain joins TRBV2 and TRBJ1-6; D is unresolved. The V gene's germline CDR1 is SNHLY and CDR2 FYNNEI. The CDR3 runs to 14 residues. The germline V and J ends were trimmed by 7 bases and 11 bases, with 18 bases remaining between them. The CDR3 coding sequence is TGTGCCAGCAACAATGGTGGAGGGAGGGCACCCCTCCACTTT. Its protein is CASNNGGGRAPLHF. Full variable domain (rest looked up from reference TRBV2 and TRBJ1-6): EPEVTQTPSHQVTQMGQEVILRCVPISNHLYFYWYRQILGQKVEFLVSFYNNEISEKSEIFDDQFSVERPDGSNFTLKIRSTKLEDSAMYFCASNNGGGRAPLHFGNGTRLTVT.

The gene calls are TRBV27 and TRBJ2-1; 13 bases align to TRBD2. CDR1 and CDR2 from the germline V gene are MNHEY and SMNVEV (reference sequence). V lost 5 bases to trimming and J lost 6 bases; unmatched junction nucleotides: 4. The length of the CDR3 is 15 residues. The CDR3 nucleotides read TGTGCCAGCAGTCTCACTAGCGGGAGGGCCAATGAGCAGTTCTTC. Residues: CASSLTSGRANEQFF.

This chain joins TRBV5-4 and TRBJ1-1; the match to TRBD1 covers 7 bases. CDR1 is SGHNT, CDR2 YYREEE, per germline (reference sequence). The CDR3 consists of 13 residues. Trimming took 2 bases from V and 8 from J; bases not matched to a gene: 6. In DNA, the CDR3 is TGTGCCAGCAGCTTAGGGGGCCGGACCGAAGCTTTCTTT. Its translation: CASSLGGRTEAFF.

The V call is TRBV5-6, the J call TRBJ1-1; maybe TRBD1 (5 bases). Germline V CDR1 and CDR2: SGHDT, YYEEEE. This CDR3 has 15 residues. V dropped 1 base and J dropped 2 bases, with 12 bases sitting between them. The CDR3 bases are TGTGCCAGCAGCTTGCCCGGGACTTCAAACACTGAAGCTTTCTTT. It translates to CASSLPGTSNTEAFF. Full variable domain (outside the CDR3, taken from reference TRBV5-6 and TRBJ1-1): DAGVTQSPTHLIKTRGQQVTLRCSPKSGHDTVSWYQQALGQGPQFIFQYYEEEERQRGNFPDRFSGHQFPNYSSELNVNALLLGDSALYLCASSLPGTSNTEAFFGQGTRLTVV.

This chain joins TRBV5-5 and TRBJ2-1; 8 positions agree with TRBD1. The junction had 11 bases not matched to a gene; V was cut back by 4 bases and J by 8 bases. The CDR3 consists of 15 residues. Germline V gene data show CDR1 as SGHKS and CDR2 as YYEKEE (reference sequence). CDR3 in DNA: TGTGCCAGCAGCCTGAGACAGGGGCCCGCCTATGAGCAGTTCTTC. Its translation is CASSLRQGPAYEQFF. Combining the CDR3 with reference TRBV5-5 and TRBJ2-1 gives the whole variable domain DAGVTQSPTHLIKTRGQQVTLRCSPISGHKSVSWYQQVLGQGPQFIFQYYEKEERGRGNFPDRFSARQFPNYSSELNVNALLLGDSALYLCASSLRQGPAYEQFFGPGTRLTVL.

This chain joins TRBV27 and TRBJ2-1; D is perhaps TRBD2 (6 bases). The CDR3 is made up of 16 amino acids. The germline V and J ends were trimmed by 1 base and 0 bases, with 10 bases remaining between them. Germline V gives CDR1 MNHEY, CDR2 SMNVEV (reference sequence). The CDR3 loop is CASSLYPSASYNEQFF. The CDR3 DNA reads TGTGCCAGCAGTTTATATCCTAGCGCCTCCTACAATGAGCAGTTCTTC.